This T cell receptor (beta chain) is from a study of blood T cell repertoires in COVID-19. About the study: COVID-19 samples collected from the United States, Italy and Spain covered acute and convalescent phases. Sample material is recorded as cDNA or gDNA derived from T cells, B-cell-depleted T cells, or PBMCs.

As processed by the authors: From reference gene primer amplification, estimates of nucleated cell counts were derived. Clones were read by immunoSEQ multiplex PCR, and TCRdb kept only the in-frame ones, dropping some. V, J and clone size are those of that table, while D and trimming were read from the DNA. The profile covers around 270,000 clones, with about 90% appearing a single time and roughly 2.7% taken by the ten largest. The CDR3 has 15 amino acids. Unmatched junction bases numbered 3, after V lost 1 base and J lost 7 bases. The V gene's germline CDR1 is SGHTA and CDR2 FQGNSA. This sequence originates from a person aged 18-29 years with COVID-19, enrolled during active disease. The chain is built from TRBV7-2 and TRBJ1-5, with 11 bases identical to TRBD1. The specimen sequenced was peripheral blood. CDR3 sequence: CASSLERDRGQPQHF. In DNA, the CDR3 is TGTGCCAGCAGCTTAGAACGGGACAGGGGGCAGCCCCAGCATTTT.